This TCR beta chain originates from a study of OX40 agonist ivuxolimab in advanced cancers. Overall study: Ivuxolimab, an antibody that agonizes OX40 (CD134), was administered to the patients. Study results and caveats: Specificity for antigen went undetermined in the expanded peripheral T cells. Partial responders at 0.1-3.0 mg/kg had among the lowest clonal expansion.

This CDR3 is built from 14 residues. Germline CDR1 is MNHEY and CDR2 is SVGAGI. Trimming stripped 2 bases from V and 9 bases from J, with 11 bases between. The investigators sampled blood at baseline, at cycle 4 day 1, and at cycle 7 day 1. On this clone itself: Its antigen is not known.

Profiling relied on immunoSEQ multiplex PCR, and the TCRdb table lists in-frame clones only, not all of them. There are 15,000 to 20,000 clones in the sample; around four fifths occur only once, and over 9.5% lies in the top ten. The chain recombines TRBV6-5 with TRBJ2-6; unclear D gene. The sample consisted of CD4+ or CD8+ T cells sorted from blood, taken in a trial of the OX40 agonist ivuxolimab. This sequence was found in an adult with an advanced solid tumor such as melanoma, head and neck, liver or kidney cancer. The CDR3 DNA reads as TGTGCCAGCAGTTACGAAACACTGGGCAACGTCCTGACTTTC. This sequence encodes CASSYETLGNVLTF.